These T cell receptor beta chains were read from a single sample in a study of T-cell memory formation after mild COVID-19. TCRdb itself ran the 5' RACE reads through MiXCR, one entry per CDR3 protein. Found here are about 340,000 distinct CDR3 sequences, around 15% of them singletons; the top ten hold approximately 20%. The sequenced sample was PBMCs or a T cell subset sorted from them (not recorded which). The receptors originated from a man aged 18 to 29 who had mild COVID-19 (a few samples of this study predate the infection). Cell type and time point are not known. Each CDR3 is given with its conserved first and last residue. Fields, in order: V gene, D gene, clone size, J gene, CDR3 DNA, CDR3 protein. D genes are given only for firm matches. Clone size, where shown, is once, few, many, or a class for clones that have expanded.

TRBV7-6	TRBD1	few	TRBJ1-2	TGTGCCAGCAGCTTACTGGGCGGACAGGGAGGGAGGACCTATGGCTACACCTTC	CASSLLGGQGGRTYGYTF
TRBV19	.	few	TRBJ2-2	TGTGCCAGTAGTATTGGGGCAGAGAACACCGGGGAGCTGTTTTTT	CASSIGAENTGELFF
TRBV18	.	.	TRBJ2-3	TGTGCCAGCTCAACCCCCCCAACCACAGATACGCAGTATTTT	CASSTPPTTDTQYF
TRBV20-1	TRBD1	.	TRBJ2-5	TGCAGTGCTAGAAACAGGGGGCCGGAGACCCAGTACTTC	CSARNRGPETQYF
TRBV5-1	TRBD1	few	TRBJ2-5	TGCGCCAGCAGCAAGACAGGGCAAGAGACCCAGTACTTC	CASSKTGQETQYF
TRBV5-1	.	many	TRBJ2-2	TGCGCCAGCAGCTTTAGGGACCCGAACACCGGGGAGCTGTTTTTT	CASSFRDPNTGELFF
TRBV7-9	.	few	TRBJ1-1	TGTGCCAGCAGCTCCCGCCTGACAGGAGGGGTCACTGAAGCTTTCTTT	CASSSRLTGGVTEAFF
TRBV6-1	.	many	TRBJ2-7	TGTGCCAGCCGTGGAGTCTACGAGCAGTACTTC	CASRGVYEQYF
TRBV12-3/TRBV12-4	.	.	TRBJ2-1	TGTGCCAGCAGTTTGTTCGCGTCAGTAGACAATGAGCAGTTCTTC	CASSLFASVDNEQFF
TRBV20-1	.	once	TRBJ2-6	TGCAGTGCGAGAGAGGGGGGTTCTGGGGCCAACGTCCTGACTTTC	CSAREGGSGANVLTF
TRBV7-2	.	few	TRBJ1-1	TGTGCCAGCAGGTTAGCAACAGTATCGAAAGTGGGTGAAGCTTTCTTT	CASRLATVSKVGEAFF
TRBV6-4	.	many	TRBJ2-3	TGTGCCAGCAGGGCCGGGACTAGCACAGATACGCAGTATTTT	CASRAGTSTDTQYF
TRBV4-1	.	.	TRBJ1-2	TGCGCCAGCAGGGGTGGGGGGGCCAATGGCTACACCTTC	CASRGGGANGYTF
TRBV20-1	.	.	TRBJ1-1	TGCAGTGCTAGCCGGGATTTATCTACTGAAGCTTTCTTT	CSASRDLSTEAFF
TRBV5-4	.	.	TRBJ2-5	TGTGCCAGCAGCTTGTCTGGGCAGCCGGGGGAGACCCAGTACTTC	CASSLSGQPGETQYF
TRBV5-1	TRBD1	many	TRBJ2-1	TGCGCCAGCAGCCTGGACAGGGGAATCGATGAGCAGTTCTTC	CASSLDRGIDEQFF
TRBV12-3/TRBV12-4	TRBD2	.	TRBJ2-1	TGTGCCAGCAGCTATAGCGGGGGCAAGGATGAGCAGTTCTTC	CASSYSGGKDEQFF
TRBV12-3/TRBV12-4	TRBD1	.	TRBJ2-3	TGTGCCAGCAGTCCGGACAGGAGCACAGATACGCAGTATTTT	CASSPDRSTDTQYF
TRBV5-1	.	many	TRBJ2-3	TGCGCCAGCAGCTTTAAAGACGGGGTCCCCACAGATACGCAGTATTTT	CASSFKDGVPTDTQYF
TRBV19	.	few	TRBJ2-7	TGTGCCAGTAGTGCCCGGGACATATACTACGAGCAGTACTTC	CASSARDIYYEQYF